This T cell receptor (beta chain) comes out of a study of blood T cells in healthy people across ages. Notes on the study in general: The study regarded diversity estimates from one million T cells as underestimates. Compared with aged donors, long-lived donors showed fewer expanded clones, suggesting selection.

The CDR3 is 14 residues long. The germline V gene has CDR1 ENHRY and CDR2 SYGVKD. V was pared by 4 bases and J by 0 bases, with 9 bases between. Each sample yielded at least 7 million isolated PBMCs. The authors ran a second PCR of 7 to 11 cycles using a sample-barcoded 5' primer and a J-beta primer mix. MiXCR, applied by TCRdb to the 5' RACE reads, yields one record per CDR3 protein. The sample records about a million distinct CDR3 sequences, 40% to 60% being singletons. Notes on this clonotype: Its antigen is currently unknown.

Material: blood. The chain links TRBV10-3 to TRBJ1-1, with D hard to call. The source of this sequence is a man aged 25-45 years in good health. CDR3 sequence reads: CAISAQHMNTEAFF. DNA of the CDR3: TGTGCCATCAGTGCCCAGCACATGAACACTGAAGCTTTCTTT.